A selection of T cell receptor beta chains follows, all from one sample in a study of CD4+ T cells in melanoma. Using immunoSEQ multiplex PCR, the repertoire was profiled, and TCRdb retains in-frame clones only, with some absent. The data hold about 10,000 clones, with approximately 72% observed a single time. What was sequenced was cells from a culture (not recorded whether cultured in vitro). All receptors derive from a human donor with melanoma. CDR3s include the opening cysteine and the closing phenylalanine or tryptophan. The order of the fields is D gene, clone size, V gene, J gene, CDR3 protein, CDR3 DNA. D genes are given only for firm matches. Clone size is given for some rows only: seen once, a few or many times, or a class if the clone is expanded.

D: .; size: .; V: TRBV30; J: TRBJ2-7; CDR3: CAWSVGKTYEQYF; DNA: TGTGCCTGGAGTGTTGGCAAAACCTACGAGCAGTACTTC
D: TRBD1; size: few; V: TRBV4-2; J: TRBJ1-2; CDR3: CASSQDYMGQVGGYTF; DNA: TGTGCCAGCAGCCAAGATTACATGGGACAGGTCGGTGGCTACACCTTC
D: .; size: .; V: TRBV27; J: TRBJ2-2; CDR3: CASSLSLARTGELFF; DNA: TGTGCCAGCAGTTTATCACTAGCACGGACCGGGGAGCTGTTTTTT
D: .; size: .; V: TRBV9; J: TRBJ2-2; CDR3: CASSVRGQTPGELFF; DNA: TGTGCCAGCAGCGTAAGGGGCCAAACACCCGGGGAGCTGTTTTTT
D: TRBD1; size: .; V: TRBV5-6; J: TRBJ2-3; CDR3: CASSRQGSDTQYF; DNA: TGTGCCAGCAGCAGACAGGGGTCAGATACGCAGTATTTT
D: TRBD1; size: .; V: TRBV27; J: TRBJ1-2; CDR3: CASSLQGAGRSYGYTF; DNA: TGTGCCAGCAGTTTGCAGGGGGCAGGCCGTAGCTATGGCTACACCTTC
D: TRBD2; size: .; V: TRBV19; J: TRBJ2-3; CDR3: CASSPLAASTDTQYF; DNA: TGTGCCAGTAGTCCACTAGCGGCTAGCACAGATACGCAGTATTTT
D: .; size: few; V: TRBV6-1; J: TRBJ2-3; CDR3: CASSEGGGRTDTQYF; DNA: TGTGCCAGCAGTGAAGGTGGAGGTCGCACAGATACGCAGTATTTT
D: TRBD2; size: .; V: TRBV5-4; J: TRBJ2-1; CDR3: CASSLRTSGAIHPFF; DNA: TGTGCCAGCAGCTTGAGGACTAGCGGGGCAATTCACCCCTTCTTC
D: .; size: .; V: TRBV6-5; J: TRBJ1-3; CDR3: CASSYLGGNTIYF; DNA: TGTGCCAGCAGTTATTTGGGGGGAAACACCATATATTTT
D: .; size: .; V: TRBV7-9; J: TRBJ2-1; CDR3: CASSLGAPSYNEQFF; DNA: TGTGCCAGCAGCTTAGGGGCACCTTCCTACAATGAGCAGTTCTTC
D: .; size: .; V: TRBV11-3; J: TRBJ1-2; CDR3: CAIFRKGKLGGYTF; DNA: TGTGCCATCTTCCGGAAGGGGAAGCTGGGCGGCTACACCTTC
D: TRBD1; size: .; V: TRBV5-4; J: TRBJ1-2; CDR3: CASSLTWEGQGGYTF; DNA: TGTGCCAGCAGCTTAACGTGGGAGGGACAGGGTGGCTACACCTTC
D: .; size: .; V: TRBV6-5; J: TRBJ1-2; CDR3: CASRLVGGNGYTF; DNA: TGTGCCAGTCGCCTTGTAGGGGGGAACGGCTACACCTTC
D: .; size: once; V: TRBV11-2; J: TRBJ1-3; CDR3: CASSLSRGSGNTIYF; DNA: TGTGCCAGCAGCTTATCCAGGGGATCTGGAAACACCATATATTTT
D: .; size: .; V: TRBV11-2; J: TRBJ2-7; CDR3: CASSRGGGLNYEQYF; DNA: TGTGCCAGCAGCCGTGGCGGGGGCCTTAACTACGAGCAGTACTTC
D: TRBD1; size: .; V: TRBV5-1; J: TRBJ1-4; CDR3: CASSRDRGHEKLFF; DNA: TGCGCCAGCAGCCGGGACAGGGGGCATGAAAAACTGTTTTTT
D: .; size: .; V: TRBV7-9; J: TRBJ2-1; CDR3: CASQAGTQNEQFF; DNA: TGTGCCAGTCAAGCCGGGACTCAAAATGAGCAGTTCTTC
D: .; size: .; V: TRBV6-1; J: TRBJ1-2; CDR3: CASKGDYYGYTF; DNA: TGTGCCAGCAAAGGGGACTATTATGGCTACACCTTC
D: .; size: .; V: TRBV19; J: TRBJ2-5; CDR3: CASSINFGETQYF; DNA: TGTGCCAGTAGTATAAATTTCGGAGAGACCCAGTACTTC
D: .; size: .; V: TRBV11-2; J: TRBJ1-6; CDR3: CASSLGSGFYNSPLHF; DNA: TGTGCCAGCAGCTTAGGATCGGGTTTCTATAATTCACCCCTCCACTTT
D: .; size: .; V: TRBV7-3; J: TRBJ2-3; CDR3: CASSLGASTDTQYF; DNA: TGTGCCAGCAGCTTAGGGGCTAGCACAGATACGCAGTATTTT
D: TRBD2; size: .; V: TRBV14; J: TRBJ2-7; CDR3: CASSKTSIRYEQYF; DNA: TGTGCCAGCAGCAAGACTAGCATCCGGTACGAGCAGTACTTC
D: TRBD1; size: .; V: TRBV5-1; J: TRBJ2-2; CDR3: CASSTAGTATGELFF; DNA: TGCGCCAGCAGCACCGCCGGGACAGCCACCGGGGAGCTGTTTTTT
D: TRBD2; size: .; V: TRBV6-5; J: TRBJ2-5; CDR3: CASRGIGGAKTQYF; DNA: TGTGCCAGCAGAGGTATCGGGGGGGCGAAGACCCAGTACTTC
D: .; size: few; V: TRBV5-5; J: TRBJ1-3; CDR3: CASSLDNGRGNTIYF; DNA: TGTGCCAGCAGCTTGGATAATGGGAGGGGAAACACCATATATTTT
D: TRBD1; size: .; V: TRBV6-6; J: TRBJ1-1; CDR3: CASNHHRTGLNTEAFF; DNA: TGTGCCAGCAATCATCATAGGACAGGGTTGAACACTGAAGCTTTCTTT
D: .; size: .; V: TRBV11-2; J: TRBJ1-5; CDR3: CASRRGNNQPQHF; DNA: TGTGCCAGCAGACGTGGTAACAATCAGCCCCAGCATTTT
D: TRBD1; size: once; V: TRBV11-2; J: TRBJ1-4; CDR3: CASTSRTGGIIKLFF; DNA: TGTGCCAGCACCTCAAGGACAGGGGGTATAATCAAACTGTTTTTT
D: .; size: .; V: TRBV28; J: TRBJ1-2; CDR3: CASSSNYGYTF; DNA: TGTGCCAGCAGCTCCAACTATGGCTACACCTTC
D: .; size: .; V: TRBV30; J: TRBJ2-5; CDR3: CAWSVGGGETQYF; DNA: TGTGCCTGGAGTGTAGGTGGTGGAGAGACCCAGTACTTC
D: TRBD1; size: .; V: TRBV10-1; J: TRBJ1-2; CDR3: CASTRSGTGGLNGYTF; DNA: TGCGCCAGCACGAGGTCTGGGACAGGGGGTCTCAATGGCTACACCTTC
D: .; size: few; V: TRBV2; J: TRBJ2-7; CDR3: CASTYPISYEQYF; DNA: TGTGCCAGCACATATCCCATTTCCTACGAGCAGTACTTC
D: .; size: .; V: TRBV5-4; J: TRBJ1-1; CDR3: CAHHGSQTENTEAFF; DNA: TGTGCCCATCATGGGTCCCAAACGGAGAACACTGAAGCTTTCTTT
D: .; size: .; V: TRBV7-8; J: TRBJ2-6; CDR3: CASKVTGANVLTF; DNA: TGTGCCAGCAAAGTAACTGGGGCCAACGTCCTGACTTTC
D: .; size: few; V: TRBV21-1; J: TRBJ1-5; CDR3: CASSPRNRGQPQHF; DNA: TGTGCCAGCAGCCCCCGGAACAGGGGGCAGCCCCAGCATTTT
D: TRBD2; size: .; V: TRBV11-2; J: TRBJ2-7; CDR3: CASSLDGIAGVYEQYF; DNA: TGTGCCAGCAGCTTAGATGGCATAGCGGGAGTCTACGAGCAGTACTTC